Listed below are T cell receptor beta chains from one sample, sequenced in a study of blood T cell repertoires in COVID-19. Assay: immunoSEQ multiplex PCR; the TCRdb copy retains only in-frame clones and omits some. Of about 270,000 clones in the sample, roughly 91% are singletons; the top ten hold roughly 2%. The specimen was PBMCs or T cells enriched from blood (not recorded which). These TCRs come from a woman aged 55 to 70 in a cohort exposed to, infected with or recovered from COVID-19 (not recorded which). Both conserved end residues are part of each CDR3.

v_call: TRBV5-1
j_call: TRBJ2-5
cdr3_aa: CASSWQGEETQYF

v_call: TRBV6-5
j_call: TRBJ1-5
cdr3_aa: CASSTYRGDQPQHF

v_call: TRBV29-1
j_call: TRBJ2-7
cdr3_aa: CSVVAVSYEQYF

v_call: TRBV6-2/TRBV6-3
j_call: TRBJ2-7
cdr3_aa: CASSYSIAGGRYEQYF

v_call: TRBV6-5
j_call: TRBJ2-7
cdr3_aa: CASWRGQGLYEQYF

v_call: TRBV7-9
j_call: TRBJ2-1
cdr3_aa: CASSHVRASGSFEQFF

v_call: TRBV6-5
j_call: TRBJ2-1
cdr3_aa: CATPRTSGYNEQFF

v_call: TRBV7-8
j_call: TRBJ2-2
cdr3_aa: CASRAVGATGELFF

v_call: TRBV2
j_call: TRBJ2-1
cdr3_aa: CASTSGRAGNEQFF

v_call: TRBV9
j_call: TRBJ1-4
cdr3_aa: CASSVYSQAGTNEKLFF

v_call: TRBV14
j_call: TRBJ2-1
cdr3_aa: CASSPRRTRVFAEQFF

v_call: TRBV7-9
j_call: TRBJ2-7
cdr3_aa: CASSSGTDYEQYF

v_call: TRBV27
j_call: TRBJ1-5
cdr3_aa: CASSLSEGALSPQHF

v_call: TRBV7-3
j_call: TRBJ2-5
cdr3_aa: CASSAQTGASGTETQYF

v_call: TRBV28
j_call: TRBJ2-4
cdr3_aa: CASSPRGNIQYF

v_call: TRBV2
j_call: TRBJ1-1
cdr3_aa: CASSYATGYTEAFF

v_call: TRBV6-4
j_call: TRBJ2-3
cdr3_aa: CASSEREADTQYF

v_call: TRBV2
j_call: TRBJ2-7
cdr3_aa: CASSSSPGQGNEQYF

v_call: TRBV7-8
j_call: TRBJ2-5
cdr3_aa: CASSIGTGQETQYF

v_call: TRBV6-2/TRBV6-3
j_call: TRBJ1-1
cdr3_aa: CASSRGQGVRNTEAFF

v_call: TRBV10-2
j_call: TRBJ2-7
cdr3_aa: CASGLATNEQYF

v_call: TRBV18
j_call: TRBJ2-5
cdr3_aa: CASSSFQETQYF

v_call: TRBV6-5
j_call: TRBJ2-5
cdr3_aa: CASRVGTGGETQYF

v_call: TRBV28
j_call: TRBJ2-1
cdr3_aa: CASSPGTGYNEQFF

v_call: TRBV2
j_call: TRBJ2-1
cdr3_aa: CASSEGGTSGATEQFF

v_call: TRBV18
j_call: TRBJ1-2
cdr3_aa: CASSPNPGQISYGYTF

v_call: TRBV5-1
j_call: TRBJ2-2
cdr3_aa: CASSQTGLNTGELFF

v_call: TRBV19
j_call: TRBJ2-7
cdr3_aa: CASGGRSYEQYF

v_call: TRBV28
j_call: TRBJ2-1
cdr3_aa: CASPPQGARGRNEQFF

v_call: TRBV25-1
j_call: TRBJ2-7
cdr3_aa: CASSDPGLSVYEQYF

v_call: TRBV3-1/TRBV3-2
j_call: TRBJ2-1
cdr3_aa: CASSQQPQESEQFF

v_call: TRBV7-9
j_call: TRBJ1-3
cdr3_aa: CASSPTGSGNTIYF

v_call: TRBV5-4
j_call: TRBJ2-7
cdr3_aa: CASSLRSGRAPYEQYF

v_call: TRBV19
j_call: TRBJ2-7
cdr3_aa: CASSRTGINYEQYF

v_call: TRBV25-1
j_call: TRBJ1-1
cdr3_aa: CASSESAGEVGEAFF

v_call: TRBV14
j_call: TRBJ2-1
cdr3_aa: CASSGRQGAPYNEQFF

v_call: TRBV9
j_call: TRBJ1-2
cdr3_aa: CASSVEETGVDYGYTF

v_call: TRBV9
j_call: TRBJ2-7
cdr3_aa: CASSSPGQGAEQYF

v_call: TRBV20-1
j_call: TRBJ1-6
cdr3_aa: CSASKTGTGPGALHF

v_call: TRBV18
j_call: TRBJ2-7
cdr3_aa: CASSPLGAYEQYF

v_call: TRBV19
j_call: TRBJ2-1
cdr3_aa: CASSIKGTGVIRNEQFF

v_call: TRBV20-1
j_call: TRBJ2-7
cdr3_aa: CSASTVYEQYF

v_call: TRBV27
j_call: TRBJ2-7
cdr3_aa: CATSRTGGRVKYF

v_call: TRBV23-1
j_call: TRBJ1-2
cdr3_aa: CASSQLDRGETYGYTF

v_call: TRBV28
j_call: TRBJ2-2
cdr3_aa: CATPDSLTGELFF

v_call: TRBV2
j_call: TRBJ2-7
cdr3_aa: CASRAFSGSEQYF

v_call: TRBV28
j_call: TRBJ2-7
cdr3_aa: CASSSPGGGIRNEQYF

v_call: TRBV24-1
j_call: TRBJ1-5
cdr3_aa: CATSDSRGSNSNQPQHF

v_call: TRBV3-1/TRBV3-2
j_call: TRBJ2-7
cdr3_aa: CASSQGGSGIAYEQYF

v_call: TRBV4-2
j_call: TRBJ1-4
cdr3_aa: CASSQGGQGLLEKLFF

v_call: TRBV7-6
j_call: TRBJ2-6
cdr3_aa: CASSLGTGSGANVLTF

v_call: TRBV4-2
j_call: TRBJ1-3
cdr3_aa: CASSQAQGDGNTIYF

v_call: TRBV9
j_call: TRBJ2-7
cdr3_aa: CASSPAGGSNEQYF

v_call: TRBV28
j_call: TRBJ2-4
cdr3_aa: CASSLPGYIQYF

v_call: TRBV28
j_call: TRBJ1-6
cdr3_aa: CASSPLQSSYNSPLHF

v_call: TRBV14
j_call: TRBJ2-2
cdr3_aa: CASSQLLNTGELFF

v_call: TRBV29-1
j_call: TRBJ2-3
cdr3_aa: CSAGTAENTQYF

v_call: TRBV11-3
j_call: TRBJ2-3
cdr3_aa: CASSLRDRGSTDTQYF

v_call: TRBV4-1
j_call: TRBJ1-2
cdr3_aa: CASSHGQGYGYTF

v_call: TRBV10-3
j_call: TRBJ1-4
cdr3_aa: CAIQDRGHEKLFF